This T cell receptor beta chain stems from a study of human T cells and chemical hapten exposure. About the study: Patients additionally received therapeutic doses of diphenylcyclopropenone on the scalp once a week, and this continued throughout the approximately 26-week study.

Documented time point: pre-sensitization, week 0. Treatment in this sample: therapeutic diphenylcyclopropenone sensitization with weekly scalp DPC. TCRdb reprocessed the RACE reads with MiXCR, giving one entry per CDR3 protein. The table records 250,000 or so distinct CDR3 sequences, approximately 8.6% of them present only once. Study-wide results and limits: After DPC sensitization, TCRs above 1 in 1000 frequency showed no change.

Of note for this clonotype: What it binds is unknown.

This specimen consisted of whole blood, obtained in connection with sensitization to the hapten diphenylcyclopropenone (DPC). This clonotype was obtained from a woman aged 40 to 50 with alopecia areata. Some clones in this sample may be carry-over from other donors' samples.

The CDR3 sequence is CASSLPQGTFTNTEAFF. For the CDR3, the DNA is TGTGCCAGCAGTCTCCCACAGGGTACGTTTACGAACACTGAAGCTTTCTTT. This chain links TRBV28 with TRBJ1-1; tentatively, D is TRBD1 (6 bases). Germline V gene sequence: CDR1 MDHEN, CDR2 SYDVKM. CDR3 size: 17 residues. The germline V and J ends were trimmed by 5 bases and 1 base, with 20 bases remaining between them. Drawing the rest from reference TRBV28 and TRBJ1-1, the complete variable domain is DVKVTQSSRYLVKRTGEKVFLECVQDMDHENMFWYRQDPGLGLRLIYFSYDVKMKEKGDIPEGYSVSREKKERFSLILESASTNQTSMYLCASSLPQGTFTNTEAFFGQGTRLTVV.